These 8 T cell receptor beta chains were all obtained from the same sample, sequenced in a study of blood T cells in healthy people across ages. Then a second PCR, running roughly 7 to 11 cycles, was carried out with a sample-barcoded 5' primer and a J-beta primer mix. TCRdb redid the calling of the 5' RACE reads with MiXCR, one entry per CDR3 protein. The profile shows nearly 800,000 distinct CDR3 sequences, just under 25% of them singletons. This same sample was also part of a study on T cells of mothers and their children.

Material for sequencing was blood. These receptors came from a boy younger than 18 in good health.

The J gene is TRBJ2-5, the V gene TRBV5-1, with 8 bases lining up with TRBD1. J lost 5 bases, V lost 4 bases, and 10 bases had no gene match. The length of the CDR3 is 15 residues. Germline loops: CDR1 SGHRS, CDR2 YFSETQ. The CDR3 loop is CASSQQGDRLETQYF. CDR3 DNA sequence: TGCGCCAGCAGCCAACAAGGGGACAGGCTCGAGACCCAGTACTTC.

The V and J genes are TRBV29-1 and TRBJ2-1; a weak D match, TRBD1 (6 bases). With the DNA end fitting TRBJ2-7 better, the J assignment may be wrong. Germline values: CDR1 SQVTM, CDR2 ANQGSEA. This CDR3 has 14 residues. The CDR3 sequence: CSAAGAGDISEQYF. CDR3 in DNA: TGCAGCGCGGCAGGGGCAGGGGACATCTCCGAGCAGTACTTC.

V and J are TRBV12-3 or TRBV12-4 and TRBJ1-1; tentative D call: TRBD1 (5 bases). The CDR3 runs to 15 residues. Trimming removed 6 bases at V and 0 bases at J, with 14 bases between. CDR3 DNA sequence: TGTGCCAGCAGCACGGGGGGTCGAATGAACACTGAAGCTTTCTTT. Protein product: CASSTGGRMNTEAFF.

This clonotype was seen just once. This chain uses TRBV20-1 with TRBJ2-1, with 8 bases matching TRBD2. This CDR3 is built from 12 residues. Trimming cost V 7 bases and J 5 bases; bases outside gene matches: 4. Looked up from germline, CDR1 is DFQATT and CDR2 is SNEGSKA (reference sequence). The CDR3 DNA reads as TGCAGTGTCCGGGAGGGGGACAATGAGCAGTTCTTC. Protein product: CSVREGDNEQFF.

Concerning this clonotype: Compared with germline, one end of the junction differs, possibly owing to a read error. V gene TRBV20-1 combines with J gene TRBJ2-7; D unresolved. The germline CDR1 and CDR2 sequences are DFQATT and SNEGSKA (reference sequence). This CDR3 contains 12 residues. The CDR3 spells CGARDLSYEQYF. The CDR3 nucleotides are TGCGGTGCTAGAGATCTTAGCTACGAGCAGTACTTC.

The CDR3 is CASSQELAGGSSYNEQFF. CDR3 coding DNA: TGCGCCAGCAGCCAGGAACTAGCGGGGGGGAGCTCCTACAATGAGCAGTTCTTC. V gene TRBV4-3 combines with J gene TRBJ2-1; the match to TRBD2 covers 13 bases. This CDR3 region has 18 residues. After removal of 3 bases from V and 0 bases from J, the junction contained 5 bases not matched to a gene. Germline assignment: CDR1 LGHNA and CDR2 YSLEER.

V is TRBV7-2 and J is TRBJ2-1, with 8 bases matching TRBD2. CDR1 and CDR2 (germline): SGHTA, FQGNSA. J was trimmed by 8 bases and V by 8 bases; bases with no gene match: 11. This CDR3 region has 14 residues. CDR3 nucleotides: TGTGCCAGCCAACAGACGGGGGGGCATTATGAGCAGTTCTTC. It yields the protein CASQQTGGHYEQFF.

This clonotype occurred many times. The chain uses TRBV4-3 and TRBJ1-1, with D uncertain. The CDR3 covers 15 residues. V lost 0 bases and J lost 1, with 9 bases in between. In germline, CDR1 is LGHNA, CDR2 YSLEER. DNA for the CDR3: TGCGCCAGCAGCCAAGACGTCCACCAGAACACTGAAGCTTTCTTT. Its translation: CASSQDVHQNTEAFF.